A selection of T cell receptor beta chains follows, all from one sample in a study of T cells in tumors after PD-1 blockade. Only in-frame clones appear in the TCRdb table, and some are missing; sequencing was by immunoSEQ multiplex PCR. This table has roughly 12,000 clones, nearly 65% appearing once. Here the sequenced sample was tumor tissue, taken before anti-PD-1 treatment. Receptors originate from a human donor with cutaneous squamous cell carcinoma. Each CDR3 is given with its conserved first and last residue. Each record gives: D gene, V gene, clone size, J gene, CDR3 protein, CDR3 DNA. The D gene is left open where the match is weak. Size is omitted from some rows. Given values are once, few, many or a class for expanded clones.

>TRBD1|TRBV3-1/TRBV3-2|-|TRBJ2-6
CASSRTGAGANVLTF
TGTGCCAGCAGCCGAACAGGGGCTGGGGCCAACGTCCTGACTTTC
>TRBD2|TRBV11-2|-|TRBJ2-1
CASSLIAGGVYNEQFF
TGTGCCAGCAGCTTAATCGCGGGGGGGGTTTACAATGAGCAGTTCTTC
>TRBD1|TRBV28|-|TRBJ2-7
CASRSGQGAEQYF
TGTGCCAGCAGGTCGGGACAGGGGGCTGAGCAGTACTTC
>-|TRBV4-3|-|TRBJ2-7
CASSQDYWTDSYEQYF
TGCGCCAGCAGCCAAGATTACTGGACGGACTCCTACGAGCAGTACTTC
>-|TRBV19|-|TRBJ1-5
CASSMREGWGNQPQHF
TGTGCCAGTAGTATGAGGGAGGGGTGGGGCAATCAGCCCCAGCATTTT
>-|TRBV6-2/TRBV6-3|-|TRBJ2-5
CASSYSGGHQETQYF
TGTGCCAGCAGTTACTCCGGCGGACATCAAGAGACCCAGTACTTC
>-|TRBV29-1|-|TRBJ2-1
CSVGQGDEQFF
TGCAGCGTTGGCCAGGGCGATGAGCAGTTCTTC
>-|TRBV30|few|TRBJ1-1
CAWSVGLNRTEAFF
TGTGCCTGGAGTGTCGGGCTTAATAGGACTGAAGCTTTCTTT
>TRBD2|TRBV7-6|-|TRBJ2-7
CASSLDPPPGLALDEQYF
TGTGCCAGCAGCTTAGACCCCCCGCCGGGACTAGCCCTCGACGAGCAGTACTTC
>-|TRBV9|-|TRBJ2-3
CASSPSITDTQYF
TGTGCCAGCAGCCCGTCGATCACAGATACGCAGTATTTT
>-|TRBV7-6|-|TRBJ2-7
CASSQGRGLSYEQYF
TGTGCCAGCAGCCAGGGGCGAGGCCTCTCCTACGAGCAGTACTTC
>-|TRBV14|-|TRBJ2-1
CASSQGTYNEQFF
TGTGCCAGCAGCCAGGGAACCTACAATGAGCAGTTCTTC
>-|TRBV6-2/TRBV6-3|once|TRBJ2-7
CASSYLGPQSHYEQYF
TGTGCCAGCAGTTACCTGGGGCCCCAAAGTCACTACGAGCAGTACTTC
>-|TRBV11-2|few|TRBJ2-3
CASSLALASLKDTQYF
TGTGCCAGCAGCTTAGCTTTGGCTAGCCTTAAAGATACGCAGTATTTT
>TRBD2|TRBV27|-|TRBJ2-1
CASSSQREYSHNEQFF
TGTGCCAGCAGTTCCCAGCGGGAGTATAGCCACAATGAGCAGTTCTTC
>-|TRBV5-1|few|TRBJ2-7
CASSWGTESYEQYF
TGCGCCAGCAGCTGGGGGACTGAATCCTACGAGCAGTACTTC
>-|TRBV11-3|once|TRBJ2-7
CASSSNPYEQYF
TGTGCCAGCAGCTCTAATCCATACGAGCAGTACTTC
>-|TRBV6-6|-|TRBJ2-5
CASSPVGQETQYF
TGTGCCAGCAGCCCGGTCGGGCAAGAGACCCAGTACTTC
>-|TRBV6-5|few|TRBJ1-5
CASSYSRVQPQHF
TGTGCCAGCAGTTACTCGAGGGTACAGCCCCAGCATTTT
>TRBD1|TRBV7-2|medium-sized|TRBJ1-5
CASSLRTGVGQPQHF
TGTGCCAGCAGCTTAAGGACAGGGGTAGGGCAGCCCCAGCATTTT
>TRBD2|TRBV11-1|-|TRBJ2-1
CASSPGLAGDNEQFF
TGTGCCAGCAGCCCCGGACTAGCGGGGGACAATGAGCAGTTCTTC
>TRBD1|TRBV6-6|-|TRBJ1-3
CASSGPGQGGRNTIYF
TGTGCCAGCAGTGGTCCGGGACAGGGTGGTCGAAACACCATATATTTT
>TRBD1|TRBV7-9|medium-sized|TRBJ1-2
CASSSGQGDYGYTF
TGTGCCAGCAGCTCGGGACAGGGCGACTATGGCTACACCTTC
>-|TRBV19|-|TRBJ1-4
CASSIGPTHALALF
TGTGCCAGTAGTATAGGCCCGACCCACGCCCTGGCCCTCTTT
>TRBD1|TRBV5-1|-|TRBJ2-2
CASSLRQGVSGELFF
TGCGCCAGCAGCTTGCGACAGGGGGTTTCCGGGGAGCTGTTTTTT
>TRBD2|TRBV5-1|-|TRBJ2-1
CASSFGGLGGNEQFF
TGCGCCAGCAGCTTCGGGGGACTAGGGGGCAATGAGCAGTTCTTC
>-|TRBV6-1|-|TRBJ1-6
CASSESHTDNSPLHF
TGTGCCAGCAGTGAATCTCACACAGATAATTCACCCCTCCACTTT
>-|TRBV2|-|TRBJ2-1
CASRRDTYNEQFF
TGTGCCAGCAGACGGGACACTTACAATGAGCAGTTCTTC
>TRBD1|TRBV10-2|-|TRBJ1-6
CASRGGQGSSPLHF
TGCGCCAGCAGGGGCGGACAGGGATCGTCACCCCTCCACTTT
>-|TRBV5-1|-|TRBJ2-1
CASSAGTESYNEQFF
TGCGCCAGCAGTGCCGGGACGGAATCCTACAATGAGCAGTTCTTC
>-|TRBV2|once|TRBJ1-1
CASGRNTEAFF
TGTGCCAGCGGGAGGAACACTGAAGCTTTCTTT
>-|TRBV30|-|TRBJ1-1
CAWSEVGTEAFF
TGTGCCTGGAGTGAGGTGGGGACTGAAGCTTTCTTT
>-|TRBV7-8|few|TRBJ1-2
CASSPSPWGYTF
TGTGCCAGCAGCCCCTCGCCTTGGGGCTACACCTTC
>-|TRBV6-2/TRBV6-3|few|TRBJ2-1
CASSYEEGANHNEQFF
TGTGCCAGCAGTTACGAGGAGGGAGCTAACCACAATGAGCAGTTCTTC
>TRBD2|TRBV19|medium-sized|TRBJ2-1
CASSMHPGGPRLEQFF
TGTGCCAGTAGTATGCACCCGGGAGGGCCACGTCTTGAGCAGTTCTTC
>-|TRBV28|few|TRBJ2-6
CASSFWQGSAGANVLTF
TGTGCCAGCAGTTTTTGGCAAGGGTCAGCGGGGGCCAACGTCCTGACTTTC
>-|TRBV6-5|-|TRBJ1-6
CASSYRGGYNSPLHF
TGTGCCAGCAGTTACAGGGGAGGATATAATTCACCCCTCCACTTT
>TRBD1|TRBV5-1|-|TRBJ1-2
CASSDRQGNGYTF
TGCGCCAGCAGCGACCGACAGGGGAATGGCTACACCTTC
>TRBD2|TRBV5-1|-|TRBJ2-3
CASSPGLAGSDTQYF
TGCGCCAGCAGCCCGGGACTAGCGGGATCAGATACGCAGTATTTT
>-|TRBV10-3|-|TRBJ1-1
CAISESEGLDEAFF
TGTGCCATCAGTGAGTCTGAGGGATTAGATGAAGCTTTCTTT